These 29 T cell receptor beta chains were sequenced from one sample in a study of siplizumab effects on memory and regulatory T cells. Only in-frame clones appear in the TCRdb table, and some are missing; sequencing was by immunoSEQ multiplex PCR. The table includes about 100,000 clones, around 90% detected once. The sequenced material came from non-Treg CD4+ T cells sorted from blood. The origin of the receptors is a human donor in good health.

The CDR3 loop reads CASSPKGTRGYTF. The CDR3 nucleotides read TGTGCCAGCAGCCCGAAGGGGACCCGTGGCTACACCTTC. This sequence joins TRBV25-1 and TRBJ1-2; D is perhaps TRBD1 (5 bases). Looked up from germline, CDR1 is MGHDK and CDR2 is SYGVNS. V was shortened by 6 bases and J by 7 bases, with 15 bases between the two germline ends. The length of the CDR3 is 13 residues.

The chain combines TRBV27 with TRBJ2-7; weak D call: TRBD1 (6 bases). The V end lost 1 base, the J end lost 0 bases, and 10 bases lay between the germline ends. Germline CDR1 and CDR2: MNHEY and SMNVEV (reference sequence). This CDR3 region has 15 residues. The CDR3 region has the DNA TGTGCCAGCAGTTTATATCGGGACACCTCCTACGAGCAGTACTTC. It yields the protein CASSLYRDTSYEQYF.

This chain connects TRBV9 to TRBJ2-1; 10 positions agree with TRBD2. The CDR3 is 15 residues long. The germline V gene encodes CDR1 SGDLS and CDR2 YYNGEE. The V segment lost 2 bases and the J segment 6 bases; nucleotides outside the gene matches: 5. The CDR3 nucleotides are TGTGCCAGCAGCGTGAGTATAGCGGGAGGCAATGAGCAGTTCTTC. Protein product: CASSVSIAGGNEQFF.

The rearrangement uses TRBV6-5 and TRBJ2-3, with D possibly matching TRBD1 (5 bases). Germline assignment: CDR1 MNHEY and CDR2 SVGAGI. Trimming pared 0 bases from V and 5 bases from J, leaving 12 bases between. The CDR3 runs to 15 residues. CDR3: CASSYSTPGKDTQYF. DNA for the CDR3: TGTGCCAGCAGTTACTCGACGCCAGGGAAAGATACGCAGTATTTT.

This sequence joins TRBV11-2 and TRBJ2-7; 7 bases match TRBD2. The length of the CDR3 is 16 residues. Per the germline V gene, CDR1 is SGHAT and CDR2 is FQNNGV. The V and J ends lost 2 bases and 0 bases, in that order; junction bases with no gene match: 7. CDR3 nucleotide sequence: TGTGCCAGCAGCTTATCTAGCGGACTGAGCTCCTACGAGCAGTACTTC. This sequence encodes CASSLSSGLSSYEQYF.

This clone was detected once. CDR3 nucleotide sequence: TGTGCCAGCAGTGGATCGGGAGTGTTCTTAGATACGCAGTATTTT. Its translation is CASSGSGVFLDTQYF. The gene calls are TRBV2 and TRBJ2-3; possibly TRBD2 for D (6 bases). The length of the CDR3 is 15 residues. Trimming removed 4 bases at V and 5 bases at J, with 16 bases between. Germline loops: CDR1 SNHLY, CDR2 FYNNEI.

The rearrangement joins TRBV7-9 to TRBJ2-7, with 7 positions matching TRBD1. The CDR3 runs to 13 residues. CDR1 is SEHNR and CDR2 is FQNEAQ in the germline V gene (reference sequence). With 5 bases clipped from V and 2 bases from J, the junction kept 3 bases outside the gene matches. CDR3 nucleotides: TGTGCCAGCAGCGTCGACAGGGCCTACGAGCAGTACTTC. Protein sequence: CASSVDRAYEQYF.

CDR3 sequence: CASSQDGLGLVYEQYF. The CDR3 region has the DNA TGTGCCAGCAGCCAAGATGGTTTGGGACTAGTCTACGAGCAGTACTTC. The chain recombines TRBV4-2 with TRBJ2-7; the match to TRBD2 covers 8 bases. Trimming took 0 bases from V and 3 from J; bases not matched to a gene: 7. The CDR3 loop spans 16 amino acids. Germline CDR1 reads LGHNA; CDR2 reads YNFKEQ.

A single count supports this clone. This chain connects TRBV5-1 to TRBJ2-7, with D possibly being TRBD2 (6 bases). Germline CDR1 reads SGHRS; CDR2 reads YFSETQ. The V end was cut by 4 bases, the J end by 5 bases, with 13 bases between. The CDR3 is made up of 13 amino acids. The CDR3 sequence: CASSLTGTHEQYF. CDR3 coding DNA: TGCGCCAGCAGCCTTACCGGGACTCACGAGCAGTACTTC.

The CDR3 coding sequence is TGTGCCAGCAGCGTGGGACAGGCTAACTATGGCTACACCTTC. It is translated as CASSVGQANYGYTF. This chain joins TRBV5-5 and TRBJ1-2; TRBD1 matches 8 bases. Trimming at V came to 4 bases and at J to 0 bases, leaving 2 bases not matched to a gene. CDR3 length equals 14 residues. CDR1 SGHKS and CDR2 YYEKEE come from the germline V gene (reference sequence). Combining the CDR3 with reference TRBV5-5 and TRBJ1-2 gives the whole variable domain DAGVTQSPTHLIKTRGQQVTLRCSPISGHKSVSWYQQVLGQGPQFIFQYYEKEERGRGNFPDRFSARQFPNYSSELNVNALLLGDSALYLCASSVGQANYGYTFGSGTRLTVV.

This clone was picked up one time. A junction end diverges from the germline sequence, so it may reflect a read error. The rearrangement uses TRBV7-7 and TRBJ2-2; D may be TRBD1 or TRBD2 (5 bases each). Germline lookup yields CDR1 SSHAT and CDR2 FNYEAQ (reference sequence). The CDR3 extends over 16 amino acids. The CDR3 bases are TGTGCTAGCAGCTTAGCTGGGGGTCCGAACACCGGGGAGCTGTTTTTT. Translating gives CASSLAGGPNTGELFF.

The V and J genes are TRBV7-9 and TRBJ2-3; D remains unclear. The V end was cut by 5 bases, the J end by 2 bases, with 2 bases between. CDR3 length equals 11 residues. The germline V gene encodes CDR1 SEHNR and CDR2 FQNEAQ (reference sequence). CDR3: CASSLTDTQYF. CDR3 DNA: TGTGCCAGCAGCCTCACAGATACGCAGTATTTT.

A single count supports this clone. This chain links TRBV6-6 with TRBJ1-5, with 7 nucleotides matching TRBD1. Germline V gene lookup returns CDR1 MNHNY and CDR2 SVGAGI (reference sequence). This CDR3 is 15 amino acids long. V was clipped by 4 bases and J by 3 bases; unmatched bases: 6. The CDR3 DNA follows: TGTGCCAGCAGTTCCCCAGGGACAGACAATCAGCCCCAGCATTTT. This translates into CASSSPGTDNQPQHF.

The genes are TRBV28 and TRBJ1-2, with TRBD1 as a possible D gene (5 bases). Trimming shortened V by 4 bases and J by 2 bases, and 8 bases separated the two germline ends. Germline values: CDR1 MDHEN, CDR2 SYDVKM. The CDR3 is made up of 13 amino acids. The chain's CDR3 is CASSSGENYGYTF. CDR3 sequence (DNA): TGTGCCAGCAGTTCGGGGGAAAACTATGGCTACACCTTC.

This clone appeared a single time. The rearrangement uses TRBV30 and TRBJ1-6; D remains ambiguous. Between the trimmed V and J ends, which lost 0 bases and 9 bases, there was a span of 15 bases. CDR1 and CDR2 from the germline V gene are GTSNPN and SVGIG (reference sequence). The CDR3 loop spans 15 amino acids. CDR3 nucleotide sequence: TGTGCCTGGAGTGTACTTTTAGGAGAAGGTTCACCCCTCCACTTT. Its translation is CAWSVLLGEGSPLHF.

The rearrangement uses TRBV4-1 and TRBJ2-3; D is possibly TRBD2 (6 bases). CDR3 length equals 16 residues. The germline CDR1 and CDR2 sequences are MGHRA and YSYEKL. Trimming took off 4 bases at V and 4 bases at J, with 18 bases between the two ends. The CDR3 is CASSPLREAAPDTQYF. DNA for the CDR3: TGCGCCAGCAGCCCCCTCAGGGAGGCCGCCCCAGATACGCAGTATTTT.

The V call is TRBV19, the J call TRBJ2-3; TRBD1 or TRBD2 may be the D gene (5 bases each). V was trimmed by 2 bases and J by 1 base, leaving 10 bases between them. The germline V gene encodes CDR1 LNHDA and CDR2 SQIVND (reference sequence). CDR3 length: 15 residues. The CDR3 protein is CASSISEGRTDTQYF. CDR3 DNA: TGTGCCAGTAGTATATCCGAGGGGCGCACAGATACGCAGTATTTT.

This chain uses TRBV12-5 with TRBJ1-5; 7 positions agree with TRBD1. V lost 4 bases and J lost 2; bases outside the gene matches: 2. The CDR3 length is 14 residues. Germline V CDR1 and CDR2: LGHNT, FRNRAP. In DNA form, the CDR3 reads TGTGCTAGTGGTTCAGACAGGGGCAATCAGCCCCAGCATTTT. Translating gives CASGSDRGNQPQHF.

V usage is TRBV29-1 and J usage is TRBJ2-1, with 7 nucleotides matching TRBD1. Germline CDR1 and CDR2: SQVTM and ANQGSEA. Trimming removed 5 bases from V and 8 bases from J; junction bases left unmatched: 9. The CDR3 spans 13 residues. CDR3 sequence (DNA): TGCAGCGTTAATAGACAGGGAACACATGAGCAGTTCTTC. Translated, it gives CSVNRQGTHEQFF.

The V call is TRBV9, the J call TRBJ2-1; the match to TRBD2 covers 11 bases. The germline V gene has CDR1 SGDLS and CDR2 YYNGEE. Losses at the gene ends were 3 bases for V and 6 bases for J; bases not matched to a gene: 11. CDR3 length: 17 residues. The CDR3 DNA follows: TGTGCCAGCAGCGGGGATTACGGCGGACTAGCGGGCAATGAGCAGTTCTTC. Translated, it gives CASSGDYGGLAGNEQFF.

V is TRBV6-6 and J is TRBJ1-3, with D unclear. CDR1 is MNHNY, CDR2 SVGAGI, per germline (reference sequence). CDR3 length: 15 residues. Deletions cut 2 bases from V and 4 bases from J, with 12 bases between. The CDR3 loop is CASSYALNTGNTIYF. Written as DNA, the CDR3 is TGTGCCAGCAGTTACGCGCTGAATACGGGAAACACCATATATTTT.

The DNA of the CDR3 is TGTGCCAGCAGTGAAGAGGCTGGAAACACCATATATTTT. This sequence encodes CASSEEAGNTIYF. V usage is TRBV6-1 and J usage is TRBJ1-3, with D unresolved. Germline CDR1 and CDR2: MNHNS and SASEGT. The CDR3 is 13 residues long. The V and J ends lost 1 base and 2 bases respectively, with 3 bases between them.

The rearrangement links TRBV13 to TRBJ2-5, with a weak D call TRBD1 (5 bases). Deletions cut 8 bases from V and 4 bases from J, with 11 bases between. Germline CDR1 and CDR2: PRHDT and FYEKMQ (reference sequence). This CDR3 is 12 amino acids long. CDR3 in amino acids: CASSRDTETQYF. The DNA for the CDR3 is TGTGCCAGCTCCAGGGATACAGAGACCCAGTACTTC.

The CDR3, as DNA: TGTGCCAGCAGTTCACTTGGGACTAGCGGGAGGAAGTACGAGCAGTACTTC. Its protein product is CASSSLGTSGRKYEQYF. The chain uses TRBV27 and TRBJ2-7, with TRBD2 matching 15 bases. Germline assignment: CDR1 MNHEY and CDR2 SMNVEV (reference sequence). The CDR3 covers 17 residues. The V segment lost 4 bases and the J segment 4 bases; nucleotides outside the gene matches: 8.

The rearrangement uses TRBV4-2 and TRBJ2-5; 10 bases are a match to TRBD2. Germline CDR1 is LGHNA and CDR2 is YNFKEQ. V gave up 0 bases and J gave up 5 bases; unmatched junction bases: 6. This CDR3 contains 16 residues. The CDR3 spells CASSQDASGSRETQYF. The CDR3 DNA reads TGTGCCAGCAGCCAAGATGCTAGCGGGAGTCGGGAGACCCAGTACTTC.

The V gene is TRBV5-4, the J gene TRBJ1-1; 8 bases are a match to TRBD1. V lost 4 bases, J lost 10 bases, and 9 bases stayed unmatched. CDR1 is SGHNT, CDR2 YYREEE, per germline (reference sequence). The CDR3 runs 13 residues. The CDR3 nucleotides read TGTGCCAGCAGCCCCGGACAGGGAAGAGGAGCTTTCTTT. Its translation: CASSPGQGRGAFF.

This clone was observed once. The chain joins TRBV5-6 to TRBJ2-2, with 7 bases that match TRBD2. The germline gives CDR1 SGHDT, CDR2 YYEEEE. This CDR3 comprises 17 residues. V lost 4 bases to trimming and J lost 0 bases; unmatched junction nucleotides: 9. The CDR3 is CASSPIGTTTNTGELFF. In DNA, the CDR3 is TGTGCCAGCAGCCCTATAGGGACTACTACGAACACCGGGGAGCTGTTTTTT.

The chain couples TRBV4-1 to TRBJ2-1, with 8 bases that match TRBD1. The CDR3 consists of 15 residues. From germline, CDR1 is MGHRA and CDR2 YSYEKL. J was trimmed by 0 bases and V by 4 bases; bases with no gene match: 2. Here the CDR3 DNA reads TGCGCCAGCAGCCTACAGGGGGTCTCCTACAATGAGCAGTTCTTC. Protein sequence: CASSLQGVSYNEQFF.

This clone appeared once. The genes are TRBV4-1 and TRBJ2-2, with TRBD2 identical over 7 bases. The germline CDR1 and CDR2 sequences are MGHRA and YSYEKL. The CDR3 has 16 amino acids. The ends lost 4 bases at V and 2 bases at J; junction bases unmatched: 7. CDR3 nucleotide sequence: TGCGCCAGCAGCCGATATAGCGGGTCCAACACCGGGGAGCTGTTTTTT. This encodes CASSRYSGSNTGELFF.